This T cell receptor beta chain was recorded in a study of T cells in localized non-small cell lung cancer. Whole-study results and caveats: Greater T cell density in blood accompanied longer overall survival. Heterogeneity within the tumor remains possible, as just one region underwent sequencing. Median roughly 57 top-100 tumor clones were shared with paired adjacent lung.

TCRdb's table, derived via immunoSEQ multiplex PCR, lists solely in-frame clones and lacks some. Here the sample spans tens of thousands of clones, more than 70% being singletons. This clone was counted a few times. Its target is not known. Between the trimmed V and J ends, which lost 9 bases and 0 bases, there was a span of 19 bases. Germline V gives CDR1 SGHNT, CDR2 YYREEE (reference sequence). This CDR3 region has 16 residues. The sequencing here drew on peripheral blood, taken before any cancer treatment. The TCR was taken from a woman aged 35-70 years with stage I lung adenocarcinoma. This sequence joins TRBV5-4 and TRBJ2-1, with D perhaps TRBD1 or TRBD2 (6 bases each). This CDR3 reads CAIRARGVGSYNEQFF. In DNA form, the CDR3 reads TGTGCCATACGAGCAAGGGGGGTCGGCTCCTACAATGAGCAGTTCTTC. Variable domain in full (rest from reference TRBV5-4 and TRBJ2-1): ETGVTQSPTHLIKTRGQQVTLRCSSQSGHNTVSWYQQALGQGPQFIFQYYREEENGRGNFPPRFSGLQFPNYSSELNVNALELDDSALYLCAIRARGVGSYNEQFFGPGTRLTVL.